Below, 19 T cell receptor beta chains from the same sample are listed, as sequenced in a study of Graves' ophthalmopathy and Graves' hyperthyroidism. RNA transcripts provided the template for amplifying TCR beta CDR3 regions. HTBI primers primed a first-round RT-PCR, and a second-round multiplex PCR followed. TCRdb re-called the multiplex PCR reads through MiXCR, storing one row per CDR3 protein. The data show 350,000 or so distinct CDR3 sequences, roughly 15% seen once. Sequenced material: peripheral blood. The source is an adult man with Graves' ophthalmopathy.

This clonotype was seen repeatedly, ten times or more. The chain combines TRBV5-1 with TRBJ2-7, with 7 bases that match TRBD1. The CDR3 has 15 amino acids. The V and J ends lost 4 bases and 1 base, in that order; junction bases with no gene match: 8. Germline V gives CDR1 SGHRS, CDR2 YFSETQ. The CDR3 sequence: CASSNTDRSSYEQYF. The CDR3 DNA reads TGCGCCAGCAGCAACACGGACAGGAGTTCCTACGAGCAGTACTTC.

The chain carries TRBV12-3 or TRBV12-4 and TRBJ2-5; perhaps TRBD2 as D (7 bases). Between the trimmed V and J ends, which lost 8 bases and 1 base, there was a span of 14 bases. This CDR3 has 14 residues. CDR3 residues: CASARGAFQETQYF. The CDR3 DNA reads as TGTGCCAGCGCCCGGGGGGCATTCCAAGAGACCCAGTACTTC.

This clonotype was observed a few times. The chain carries TRBV6-5 and TRBJ2-1; no clear D. The germline gives CDR1 MNHEY, CDR2 SVGAGI. CDR3 length equals 16 residues. Between the trimmed V and J ends, which lost 0 bases and 3 bases, there was a span of 12 bases. As DNA, the CDR3 is TGTGCCAGCAGTTACTCGACTTTGCGAATCTACAATGAGCAGTTCTTC. Its protein is CASSYSTLRIYNEQFF.

The chain uses TRBV19 and TRBJ2-2, with D perhaps matching TRBD2 (5 bases). CDR1 and CDR2 (germline): LNHDA, SQIVND (reference sequence). CDR3 length: 13 amino acids. Trimming removed 5 bases from V and 7 bases from J, with 11 bases in between. The CDR3 is CASSGEGIGELFF. The CDR3 DNA sequence: TGTGCCAGTAGTGGAGAGGGTATCGGGGAGCTGTTTTTT.

This clonotype was observed many times. This rearrangement joins TRBV6-1 to TRBJ2-7, with 7 bases identical to TRBD2. The trim removed 4 bases at V and 3 bases at J, leaving 3 bases unmatched. This CDR3 has 13 residues. Germline V gives CDR1 MNHNS, CDR2 SASEGT. CDR3 in DNA: TGTGCCAGCAGTGTCGGGACTATCTACGAGCAGTACTTC. It codes for CASSVGTIYEQYF.

The sample holds many counts of this clonotype. The V call is TRBV28, the J call TRBJ2-5; D is perhaps TRBD2 (6 bases). V gave up 8 bases and J gave up 5 bases, with 18 bases separating them. The length of the CDR3 is 14 residues. From germline, CDR1 is MDHEN and CDR2 SYDVKM. CDR3 sequence: CASGKRALGETQYF. The DNA of the CDR3 is TGTGCCAGCGGAAAGCGGGCCCTCGGGGAGACCCAGTACTTC.

This clonotype was recorded many times. The chain combines TRBV7-2 with TRBJ2-4, with D perhaps matching TRBD2 (5 bases). The germline gives CDR1 SGHTA, CDR2 FQGNSA. The V end lost 1 base, the J end lost 8 bases, and 12 bases lay between the germline ends. CDR3 length: 14 residues. Written as DNA, the CDR3 is TGTGCCAGCAGCTTAGGAACCCACGGGGACATTCAGTACTTC. It codes for CASSLGTHGDIQYF.

This chain links TRBV6-5 with TRBJ1-1, with D unclear. With 6 bases removed from V and 4 bases from J, the gap between germline ends came to 9 bases. Germline lookup yields CDR1 MNHEY and CDR2 SVGAGI. The CDR3 loop spans 12 amino acids. The CDR3 DNA follows: TGTGCCAGCAGACGCGGTGGCACTGAAGCTTTCTTT. It translates to CASRRGGTEAFF.

This chain links TRBV12-3 or TRBV12-4 with TRBJ2-7; D gene ambiguous. This CDR3 has 15 amino acids. Trimming stripped 6 bases from V and 2 bases from J, with 17 bases between. CDR3: CASSSPRVRPYEQYF. The CDR3 nucleotides are TGTGCCAGCAGCAGTCCTAGGGTCCGGCCCTACGAGCAGTACTTC.

The chain recombines TRBV30 with TRBJ1-5; maybe TRBD1 (6 bases). The germline CDR1 and CDR2 sequences are GTSNPN and SVGIG (reference sequence). CDR3 size: 14 residues. V was trimmed by 0 bases and J by 3 bases, leaving 9 bases between them. The CDR3 region is CAWSVGTNNQPQHF. In DNA, the CDR3 is TGTGCCTGGAGTGTAGGGACAAACAATCAGCCCCAGCATTTT.

This clonotype was counted ten times or more. The rearrangement links TRBV29-1 to TRBJ1-2; D is unclear. Germline CDR1 reads SQVTM; CDR2 reads ANQGSEA. The ends were cut back, 7 bases at V and 2 bases at J, with 8 bases in the middle. CDR3 size: 11 residues. The CDR3 DNA follows: TGCAGCGCTTTCGGGAACTATGGCTACACCTTC. Its translation is CSAFGNYGYTF.

This clonotype was counted many times. The chain carries TRBV27 and TRBJ1-1, with D maybe TRBD1 (5 bases). Germline V gene data show CDR1 as MNHEY and CDR2 as SMNVEV (reference sequence). Trimming pared 3 bases from V and 1 base from J, leaving 9 bases between. This CDR3 contains 14 residues. The CDR3 bases are TGTGCCAGCAGTTTCAGGACACCGAACACTGAAGCTTTCTTT. This gives the protein CASSFRTPNTEAFF.

This clonotype was recorded many times. This chain joins TRBV2 and TRBJ1-5; 9 bases align to TRBD1. V lost 4 bases, J lost 6 bases, and 7 bases stayed unmatched. Germline V CDR1 and CDR2: SNHLY, FYNNEI. CDR3 length: 15 residues. CDR3 in amino acids: CASSGKDRGAQPQHF. Written as DNA, the CDR3 is TGTGCCAGCAGTGGAAAGGACAGGGGAGCTCAGCCCCAGCATTTT.

This clonotype was detected ten times or more. V and J are TRBV20-1 and TRBJ2-5; 9 bases map to TRBD2. The germline CDR1 and CDR2 sequences are DFQATT and SNEGSKA (reference sequence). The CDR3 consists of 14 residues. The V gene end was trimmed by 6 bases and the J gene end by 3 bases; junction bases not matched to a gene: 8. CDR3 coding DNA: TGCAGTGCCAGTAGCGGGAGAGGGGAAGAGACCCAGTACTTC. Encoded protein: CSASSGRGEETQYF.

This clonotype was recorded many times. V gene TRBV9 combines with J gene TRBJ2-2; D gene uncertain. The CDR3 loop spans 15 amino acids. V was shortened by 0 bases and J by 0 bases, with 6 bases between the two germline ends. Germline assignment: CDR1 SGDLS and CDR2 YYNGEE. CDR3 sequence: CASSVGHSNTGELFF. CDR3 coding DNA: TGTGCCAGCAGCGTAGGACACTCGAACACCGGGGAGCTGTTTTTT. The full variable domain, completed using reference TRBV9 and TRBJ2-2, is DSGVTQTPKHLITATGQRVTLRCSPRSGDLSVYWYQQSLDQGLQFLIQYYNGEERAKGNILERFSAQQFPDLHSELNLSSLELGDSALYFCASSVGHSNTGELFFGEGSRLTVL.

This clonotype has at least ten counts. The chain links TRBV6-2 or TRBV6-3 to TRBJ2-5; 13 nucleotides match TRBD2. Germline V gene data show CDR1 as MNHEY and CDR2 as SVGEGT. The CDR3 is 15 amino acids. V lost 5 bases and J lost 5; bases outside the gene matches: 5. CDR3 amino acids: CASSKTSGRSETQYF. CDR3 DNA: TGTGCCAGCAGTAAGACTAGCGGGAGGTCGGAGACCCAGTACTTC.

This clonotype was seen many times. The rearrangement uses TRBV5-1 and TRBJ1-3; D gene unclear. V was cut by 4 bases and J by 0 bases, with 11 bases left in between. The CDR3 loop spans 15 amino acids. Germline CDR1 reads SGHRS; CDR2 reads YFSETQ. The CDR3 region is CASSPVANSGNTIYF. In nucleotides, the CDR3 is TGCGCCAGCAGCCCGGTCGCGAACTCTGGAAACACCATATATTTT.

This clonotype was recorded many times. The V gene is TRBV11-2, the J gene TRBJ2-7; no firm D call. This CDR3 is built from 12 residues. V was pared by 5 bases and J by 6 bases, with 11 bases between. Germline V gives CDR1 SGHAT, CDR2 FQNNGV. The CDR3 region is CASSLGYSEQYF. DNA for the CDR3: TGTGCCAGCAGCCTCGGTTATAGCGAGCAGTACTTC. The variable domain in full, completed from reference TRBV11-2 and TRBJ2-7, reads EAGVAQSPRYKIIEKRQSVAFWCNPISGHATLYWYQQILGQGPKLLIQFQNNGVVDDSQLPKDRFSAERLKGVDSTLKIQPAKLEDSAVYLCASSLGYSEQYFGPGTRLTVT.

V usage is TRBV12-3 or TRBV12-4 and J usage is TRBJ1-2, with 7 bases that match TRBD1. Unmatched junction bases numbered 14, after V lost 4 bases and J lost 0 bases. This CDR3 comprises 18 residues. The CDR3 loop reads CASSSEISRQGTNYGYTF. The CDR3 DNA sequence: TGTGCCAGCAGTTCAGAAATCTCAAGACAGGGCACTAACTATGGCTACACCTTC.